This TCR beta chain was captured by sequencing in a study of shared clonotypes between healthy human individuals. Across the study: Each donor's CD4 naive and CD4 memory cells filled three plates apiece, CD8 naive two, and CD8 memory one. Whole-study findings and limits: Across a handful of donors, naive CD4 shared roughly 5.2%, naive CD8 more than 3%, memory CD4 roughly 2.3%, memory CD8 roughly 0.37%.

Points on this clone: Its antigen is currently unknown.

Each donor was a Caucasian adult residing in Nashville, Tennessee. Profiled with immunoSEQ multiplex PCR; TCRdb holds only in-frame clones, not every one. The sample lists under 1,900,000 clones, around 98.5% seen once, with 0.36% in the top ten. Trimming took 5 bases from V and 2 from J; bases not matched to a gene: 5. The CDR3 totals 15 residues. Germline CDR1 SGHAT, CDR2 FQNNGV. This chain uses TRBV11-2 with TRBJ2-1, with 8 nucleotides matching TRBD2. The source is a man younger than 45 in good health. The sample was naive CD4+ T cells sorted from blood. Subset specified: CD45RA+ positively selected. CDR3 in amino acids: CASSPGTRAYNEQFF. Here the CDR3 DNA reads TGTGCCAGCAGCCCCGGGACTAGGGCCTACAATGAGCAGTTCTTC.